This passage covers 5 T cell receptor beta chains from one sample sequenced in a study of shared clonotypes between healthy human individuals. The repertoire was sequenced with immunoSEQ multiplex PCR; TCRdb's copy has only in-frame clones and lacks some. This table has under 550,000 clones, approximately 95% appearing once. The material sequenced was naive CD4+ T cells sorted from blood. Subset of the sample: CD45RA+ positively selected. The receptors come from a woman in her twenties or thirties in good health.

CDR3 sequence: CASSAYRGEVGKNIQYF. CDR3 nucleotide sequence: TGTGCCAGTAGTGCCTACAGGGGGGAGGTTGGCAAAAACATTCAGTACTTC. J is TRBJ2-4 and V is TRBV19, with 8 bases aligning to TRBD1. The length of the CDR3 is 17 residues. V dropped 5 bases and J dropped 3; count of bases not matched to a gene: 12. Per the germline V gene, CDR1 is LNHDA and CDR2 is SQIVND (reference sequence).

The V gene is TRBV5-4, the J gene TRBJ2-1, with TRBD2 identical over 16 bases. The ends lost 4 bases at V and 7 bases at J; junction bases unmatched: 8. The CDR3 consists of 17 residues. The germline V gene has CDR1 SGHNT and CDR2 YYREEE (reference sequence). CDR3 protein: CASSRGTSGRARNEQFF. As DNA, the CDR3 is TGTGCCAGCAGCCGTGGGACTAGCGGGAGGGCCAGGAATGAGCAGTTCTTC.

This clone was seen a handful of times. V usage is TRBV28 and J usage is TRBJ1-2; tentative D call: TRBD1 (6 bases). V lost 5 bases to trimming and J lost 8 bases, with 12 bases between them. There are 12 residues in the CDR3. Germline V gene data show CDR1 as MDHEN and CDR2 as SYDVKM. The CDR3 loop is CASSLGAAGYTF. CDR3 DNA sequence: TGTGCCAGCAGTCTGGGGGCAGCGGGCTACACCTTC.

The rearrangement uses TRBV7-9 and TRBJ1-2; D may be TRBD1 (6 bases). Germline CDR1 reads SEHNR; CDR2 reads FQNEAQ (reference sequence). This CDR3 has 14 residues. The V end lost 1 base, the J end lost 4 bases, and 10 bases lay between the germline ends. Here the CDR3 DNA reads TGTGCCAGCAGCTTAGGGGGGACACTCTATGGCTACACCTTC. Protein sequence: CASSLGGTLYGYTF.

The V call is TRBV10-3, the J call TRBJ2-5; possibly TRBD1 for D (6 bases). The DNA end is a closer match to TRBJ2-7, so the J assignment may be wrong. The CDR3 length is 13 residues. The V gene's germline CDR1 is ENHRY and CDR2 SYGVKD. Written as DNA, the CDR3 is TGTGCCACCGACGCTCGCAGGGGTTACGAGCAGTACTTC. As protein: CATDARRGYEQYF.